This entry lists 32 T cell receptor beta chains sequenced from one sample in a study of spatial heterogeneity in lung cancer. Indicated time point: sample taken at primary tumor resection. Each CDR3 protein is one row after TCRdb ran MiXCR on the 5' RACE reads. The sample shows over 50,000 distinct CDR3 sequences, about 6.3% of them seen only once. Sequenced here: PBMCs, sampled at surgery. The receptors were gathered from a female donor with early-stage non-small cell lung cancer.

Many counts were recorded for this clonotype. The CDR3 region has the DNA TGTGCCAGCAGCCTGCGCGGGGGCGCGGGCGCCGGGGAGCTGTTTTTT. Translation gives CASSLRGGAGAGELFF. The V gene is TRBV7-2, the J gene TRBJ2-2, with D possibly being TRBD2 (7 bases). V was trimmed by 5 bases and J by 6 bases, leaving 19 bases between them. The CDR3 extends over 16 amino acids. Germline-derived CDR1 and CDR2 are SGHTA and FQGNSA.

This clonotype was seen ten or more times. The CDR3 loop reads CASSLNAGDYGYTF. CDR3 in DNA: TGCGCCAGCAGCTTAAACGCAGGGGACTATGGCTACACCTTC. The gene calls are TRBV5-1 and TRBJ1-2; tentatively, D is TRBD1 (6 bases). Between the trimmed V and J ends, which lost 2 bases and 3 bases, there was a span of 11 bases. The CDR3 runs 14 residues. The germline V gene has CDR1 SGHRS and CDR2 YFSETQ. The full variable domain, in which reference TRBV5-1 and TRBJ1-2 provide the parts outside the CDR3, is KAGVTQTPRYLIKTRGQQVTLSCSPISGHRSVSWYQQTPGQGLQFLFEYFSETQRNKGNFPGRFSGRQFSNSRSEMNVSTLELGDSALYLCASSLNAGDYGYTFGSGTRLTVV.

This clonotype was seen repeatedly, ten times or more. V gene TRBV28 combines with J gene TRBJ2-1; 8 bases agree with TRBD1. The CDR3 runs 15 residues. V gave up 6 bases and J gave up 8 bases; unmatched junction bases: 12. The germline V gene has CDR1 MDHEN and CDR2 SYDVKM. The CDR3 region has the DNA TGTGCCAGCAGCGTTCAGGGACAGGCGACCGATGAGCAGTTCTTC. Translation gives CASSVQGQATDEQFF.

This clonotype appeared once. A clone one base away is much larger, so this may be a read error. The J gene is TRBJ2-5, the V gene TRBV7-2; the D call may be TRBD1 or TRBD2 (5 bases each). Germline assignment: CDR1 SGHTA and CDR2 FQGNSA. V was clipped by 7 bases and J by 5 bases, with 17 bases between them. The CDR3 has 14 residues. The CDR3 DNA follows: TGTGCCAGCACCTTGACATGGGGACGGGAGACCCAGTACTTC. It is translated as CASTLTWGRETQYF.

This clonotype was found many times. V is TRBV5-1 and J is TRBJ2-1; weak D call: TRBD2 (5 bases). CDR1 and CDR2 from the germline V gene are SGHRS and YFSETQ. The germline V and J ends were trimmed by 4 bases and 5 bases, with 16 bases remaining between them. The CDR3 length is 15 residues. CDR3 nucleotides: TGCGCCAGCAGCAGGGAGACGGCTAGAAACAATGAGCAGTTCTTC. Protein sequence: CASSRETARNNEQFF.

This clonotype was observed a handful of times. The chain recombines TRBV7-2 with TRBJ1-2; TRBD1 matches 9 bases. Losses at the gene ends were 2 bases for V and 6 bases for J; bases not matched to a gene: 4. The CDR3 has 14 amino acids. CDR1 and CDR2 (germline): SGHTA, FQGNSA. CDR3 protein: CASSLRDRANGYTF. CDR3 DNA sequence: TGTGCCAGCAGCTTAAGGGACAGGGCCAATGGCTACACCTTC. Full variable domain (missing parts from reference TRBV7-2 and TRBJ1-2): GAGVSQSPSNKVTEKGKDVELRCDPISGHTALYWYRQSLGQGLEFLIYFQGNSAPDKSGLPSDRFSAERTGGSVSTLTIQRTQQEDSAVYLCASSLRDRANGYTFGSGTRLTVV.

This clonotype came up many times. The chain carries TRBV20-1 and TRBJ2-3; 9 nucleotides line up with TRBD2. This CDR3 has 14 residues. V gave up 3 bases and J gave up 3 bases; unmatched junction bases: 4. CDR1 is DFQATT and CDR2 is SNEGSKA in the germline V gene (reference sequence). CDR3 residues: CSARGLAVTDTQYF. As DNA, the CDR3 is TGCAGTGCTAGGGGACTAGCAGTAACAGATACGCAGTATTTT.

This clonotype was recorded a few times. The chain combines TRBV18 with TRBJ1-5; D is undetermined. Per germline, CDR1 KGHSH and CDR2 LQKENI. V was clipped by 2 bases and J by 2 bases, with 7 bases between them. The CDR3 has 14 residues. CDR3: CASSPTQGNQPQHF. For the CDR3, the DNA is TGTGCCAGCTCACCAACCCAAGGCAATCAGCCCCAGCATTTT.

At least ten counts were recorded for this clonotype. The gene calls are TRBV28 and TRBJ2-2; 12 bases match TRBD2. This CDR3 contains 15 residues. From germline, CDR1 is MDHEN and CDR2 SYDVKM. V trimming: 7 bases; J trimming: 8 bases; junction bases outside the gene matches: 8. As DNA, the CDR3 is TGTGCCAGCACTCTAGGACTAGCGGGAAAAGGGGAGCTGTTTTTT. It is translated as CASTLGLAGKGELFF.

This clonotype was seen at least ten times. This rearrangement joins TRBV20-1 to TRBJ1-3; tentatively, D is TRBD1 (5 bases). V shed 7 bases and J shed 4 bases, with 14 bases lying between them. Germline values: CDR1 DFQATT, CDR2 SNEGSKA (reference sequence). CDR3 size: 13 residues. CDR3 in DNA: TGCAGTGTTTCGGACACTTTAGGAAACACCATATATTTT. This sequence encodes CSVSDTLGNTIYF.

This clonotype was counted between two and nine times. CDR3: CSVGRGGTQETQYF. DNA of the CDR3: TGCAGCGTTGGCAGGGGAGGGACCCAAGAGACCCAGTACTTC. This chain joins TRBV29-1 and TRBJ2-5; maybe TRBD2 (7 bases). Trimming took off 4 bases at V and 1 base at J, with 13 bases between the two ends. The CDR3 has 14 residues. The germline V gene has CDR1 SQVTM and CDR2 ANQGSEA.

The table lists this clonotype with many counts. This chain uses TRBV7-2 with TRBJ2-1; tentatively, D is TRBD2 (5 bases). The CDR3 runs 15 residues. With 1 base removed from V and 3 bases from J, the gap between germline ends came to 10 bases. Germline values: CDR1 SGHTA, CDR2 FQGNSA. The CDR3 DNA is TGTGCCAGCAGCTTAGTCTCCGGGAACTACAATGAGCAGTTCTTC. Its protein product is CASSLVSGNYNEQFF.

This clonotype was observed at least ten times. This chain uses TRBV29-1 with TRBJ2-2, with D hard to call. The CDR3 runs 13 residues. The germline V and J ends were trimmed by 4 bases and 4 bases, with 10 bases remaining between them. Looked up from germline, CDR1 is SQVTM and CDR2 is ANQGSEA. The CDR3 DNA sequence: TGCAGCGTTGCCCAGGACCGCACCGGGGAGCTGTTTTTT. Encoded protein: CSVAQDRTGELFF.

This sequence joins TRBV10-3 and TRBJ1-5; D is possibly TRBD1 (5 bases). CDR1 and CDR2 (germline): ENHRY, SYGVKD. V was clipped by 2 bases and J by 6 bases, with 11 bases between them. CDR3 length equals 14 residues. The DNA of the CDR3 is TGTGCCATCAGTGAGGAAAGGGGAAGTCAGCCCCAGCATTTT. It specifies CAISEERGSQPQHF.

The chain is built from TRBV6-2 or TRBV6-3 and TRBJ2-7; no reliable D call. Deletions cut 2 bases from V and 0 bases from J, with 11 bases between. The CDR3 covers 15 residues. Germline-derived CDR1 and CDR2 are MNHEY and SVGEGT. The CDR3 nucleotides read TGTGCCAGCAGTTACCTGACGAAGAGCTCCTACGAGCAGTACGTC. Protein sequence: CASSYLTKSSYEQYV.

This chain joins TRBV19 and TRBJ1-4; D is uncertain. The V end lost 5 bases, the J end lost 0 bases, and 10 bases lay between the germline ends. The CDR3 has 15 amino acids. The V gene's germline CDR1 is LNHDA and CDR2 SQIVND (reference sequence). CDR3 bases: TGTGCCAGTAGTCTCCTCCCTGCAACTAATGAAAAACTGTTTTTT. It encodes CASSLLPATNEKLFF.

The DNA of the CDR3 is TGTGCCAGCAGTTTAGGGGCTGGGAATTCACCCCTCCACTTT. Translating gives CASSLGAGNSPLHF. The chain carries TRBV28 and TRBJ1-6, with D perhaps TRBD1 (5 bases). Deletions cut 2 bases from V and 7 bases from J, with 9 bases between. The CDR3 spans 14 residues. From germline, CDR1 is MDHEN and CDR2 SYDVKM. Full variable domain (remainder filled in from reference TRBV28 and TRBJ1-6): DVKVTQSSRYLVKRTGEKVFLECVQDMDHENMFWYRQDPGLGLRLIYFSYDVKMKEKGDIPEGYSVSREKKERFSLILESASTNQTSMYLCASSLGAGNSPLHFGNGTRLTVT.

In this sample, this clonotype turned up a few times. This chain connects TRBV28 to TRBJ2-7; either TRBD1 or TRBD2 may supply D (5 bases each). V gave up 5 bases and J gave up 6 bases, with 20 bases separating them. The CDR3 covers 15 residues. Germline V lookup: CDR1 MDHEN, CDR2 SYDVKM. The CDR3 here is CASSPGTEFVGEQYF. Written as DNA, the CDR3 is TGTGCCAGCAGTCCCGGGACCGAATTTGTGGGCGAGCAGTACTTC.

This clonotype was recorded at least ten times. The CDR3 is CASSLGDHTQYF. Written as DNA, the CDR3 is TGTGCCAGCAGCTTAGGGGATCACACCCAGTACTTC. The genes are TRBV11-3 and TRBJ2-5, with D uncertain. V dropped 1 base and J dropped 8 bases, with 8 bases sitting between them. This CDR3 is 12 amino acids long. Germline CDR1 SGHNT, CDR2 YENEEA.

Ten or more counts support this clonotype. V is TRBV4-1 and J is TRBJ2-5; 10 bases are a match to TRBD1. Trimming took 8 bases from V and 1 from J; bases not matched to a gene: 13. Germline V gene sequence: CDR1 MGHRA, CDR2 YSYEKL. The CDR3 is 17 residues long. CDR3 coding DNA: TGCGCCAGCTCTTTGATCCTGACAGGGGGCTTCCAAGAGACCCAGTACTTC. It encodes CASSLILTGGFQETQYF.

This clonotype was counted many times. This chain links TRBV28 with TRBJ2-7; 7 nucleotides line up with TRBD1. With V trimmed by 5 bases and J by 3 bases, 7 bases remained unmatched. Germline V gene sequence: CDR1 MDHEN, CDR2 SYDVKM. The CDR3 sequence is 14 residues long. The CDR3 spells CASSPDRVVYEQYF. The CDR3 region has the DNA TGTGCCAGCAGTCCAGACAGGGTGGTCTACGAGCAGTACTTC.

This rearrangement joins TRBV3-1 to TRBJ1-4; 7 nucleotides agree with TRBD1. Trimming removed 3 bases from V and 5 bases from J; junction bases left unmatched: 6. CDR3 length equals 15 residues. Germline V gene data show CDR1 as LGHDT and CDR2 as YNNKEL (reference sequence). CDR3 loop: CASSQPGQYNEKLFF. In DNA form, the CDR3 reads TGTGCCAGCAGCCAGCCGGGACAGTACAATGAAAAACTGTTTTTT.

This clonotype was counted only a few times. This rearrangement joins TRBV3-1 to TRBJ2-1, with D tentatively TRBD2 (6 bases). This CDR3 contains 17 residues. Trimming left V 0 bases short and J 1 base short, with 13 bases between. Germline loops: CDR1 LGHDT, CDR2 YNNKEL (reference sequence). CDR3: CASSQDQIGTSYNEQFF. The CDR3 nucleotides read TGTGCCAGCAGCCAAGATCAAATAGGGACTTCCTACAATGAGCAGTTCTTC.

This clonotype was seen a handful of times. The J gene is TRBJ2-5, the V gene TRBV12-3 or TRBV12-4, with 9 bases that match TRBD2. CDR3 size: 15 residues. V was pared by 6 bases and J by 2 bases, with 7 bases of the junction left unmatched. The CDR3 region has the DNA TGTGCCAGCAGGTCGGGACTAGCAGGACAAGAGACCCAGTACTTC. Its protein is CASRSGLAGQETQYF.

This sequence joins TRBV29-1 and TRBJ1-2; D is undetermined. The germline CDR1 and CDR2 sequences are SQVTM and ANQGSEA. CDR3 length: 12 residues. V lost 7 bases to trimming and J lost 7 bases, with 16 bases between them. In DNA form, the CDR3 reads TGCAGCGCCGACCTGACGCGGGGTGGCTACACCTTC. Protein: CSADLTRGGYTF.

This chain connects TRBV12-3 or TRBV12-4 to TRBJ2-1, with TRBD1 matching 9 bases. This CDR3 has 13 amino acids. V was pared by 1 base and J by 8 bases, with 0 bases of the junction left unmatched. CDR3: CASSLGTGDEQFF. For the CDR3, the DNA is TGTGCCAGCAGTTTAGGGACAGGGGATGAGCAGTTCTTC.

The chain joins TRBV4-2 to TRBJ2-1; 7 bases are a match to TRBD2. Germline-derived CDR1 and CDR2 are LGHNA and YNFKEQ. V shed 0 bases and J 7 bases; nucleotides not matched to a gene: 3. This CDR3 comprises 14 residues. The DNA of the CDR3 is TGTGCCAGCAGCCAAGATTTGCGGGGGAATGAGCAGTTCTTC. Its translation is CASSQDLRGNEQFF.

This clonotype was recorded at least ten times. V is TRBV5-5 and J is TRBJ2-2; TRBD1 agrees at 7 bases. This CDR3 has 15 amino acids. Trimming at V came to 1 base and at J to 7 bases, leaving 7 bases not matched to a gene. Germline V gene sequence: CDR1 SGHKS, CDR2 YYEKEE (reference sequence). CDR3 sequence reads: CASSLSSGGIGELFF. The CDR3 DNA reads as TGTGCCAGCAGCTTGTCCTCAGGGGGAATCGGGGAGCTGTTTTTT. Together with reference TRBV5-5 and TRBJ2-2, the CDR3 gives the full variable domain: DAGVTQSPTHLIKTRGQQVTLRCSPISGHKSVSWYQQVLGQGPQFIFQYYEKEERGRGNFPDRFSARQFPNYSSELNVNALLLGDSALYLCASSLSSGGIGELFFGEGSRLTVL.

This clonotype has ten or more counts. The chain combines TRBV3-1 with TRBJ2-1; D call uncertain. The CDR3 has 11 residues. Germline V CDR1 and CDR2: LGHDT, YNNKEL (reference sequence). V lost 0 bases and J 9 bases, leaving 3 bases between the germline ends. CDR3 sequence: CASSQEVEQFF. CDR3 in DNA: TGTGCCAGCAGCCAAGAGGTTGAGCAGTTCTTC.

A note on this clonotype: A much larger clone differs from this one at a single base, so this may be a read error. This chain links TRBV4-2 with TRBJ2-3; 8 nucleotides line up with TRBD1. There are 16 residues in the CDR3. In germline, CDR1 is LGHNA, CDR2 YNFKEQ. V lost 0 bases, J lost 5 bases, and 7 bases stayed unmatched. CDR3 DNA sequence: TGTGCCAGCAGCCAAGACACAGGGGGAGTTAGAGATACGCAGTATTTT. Encoded protein: CASSQDTGGVRDTQYF.

In its sample, this clonotype ranks as medium-sized (0.01 to 0.1%). The genes are TRBV3-1 and TRBJ2-5; D is undetermined. Germline V gene lookup returns CDR1 LGHDT and CDR2 YNNKEL (reference sequence). Trimming took 0 bases from V and 7 from J, leaving 0 bases between them. There are 10 residues in the CDR3. The CDR3 sequence is CASSQETQYF. The CDR3 region has the DNA TGTGCCAGCAGCCAAGAGACCCAGTACTTC.

Many counts were recorded for this clonotype. The V call is TRBV7-2, the J call TRBJ1-2; D not certain. The germline V gene encodes CDR1 SGHTA and CDR2 FQGNSA. CDR3 size: 15 residues. V shed 1 base and J shed 8 bases, with 17 bases lying between them. For the CDR3, the DNA is TGTGCCAGCAGCTTAGATATAGCCACGGAAGGAGGCTACACCTTC. It yields the protein CASSLDIATEGGYTF.